Ten or more counts support the clone carrying this T cell receptor (beta chain). Study processing details: Amplification from reference gene primers served as the basis for estimated nucleated cell counts. Some clones are missing from TCRdb's copy, which holds only in-frame ones; the method was immunoSEQ multiplex PCR. D and trimming were read from the DNA, whereas the V and J calls and clone size are those reported in that table. The sample holds about 250,000 clones, approximately 86% seen once. The CDR3 loop spans 15 amino acids. The germline V and J ends were trimmed by 1 base and 5 bases, with 11 bases remaining between them. Germline V gene lookup returns CDR1 MGHRA and CDR2 YSYEKL. The sample is drawn from a study of blood T cell repertoires in COVID-19. In the study overall: Specimens from acute and convalescent COVID-19 originated in the United States, Italy and Spain. T cells, B-cell-depleted T cells, or PBMCs supplied cDNA or gDNA.

Input material: peripheral blood. The V gene is TRBV4-1, the J gene TRBJ2-2; D possibly corresponds to TRBD1 (6 bases). The clonotype was recovered from an older woman who had recovered from COVID-19. CDR3: CASSQVPGTTGELFF. In nucleotides, the CDR3 is TGCGCCAGCAGCCAAGTACCGGGGACAACCGGGGAGCTGTTTTTT.